This TCR beta chain emerged from a study of blood T cell repertoires in COVID-19. Germline V gene sequence: CDR1 SGHTA, CDR2 FQGNSA. This CDR3 has 18 residues. J lost 1 base, V lost 4 bases, and 16 bases had no gene match. Participants came from around 25 US areas, aged roughly 18 to 100 years. Grouping used clinical history reported by participants in a survey and questionnaire. All recovered Cohort 3 donors got two negative PCRs, got clearance, or saw symptom resolution. In the original analysis: Reference gene primer amplification in the assay estimated nucleated cell counts. Sequenced by immunoSEQ multiplex PCR; TCRdb stores in-frame clones only, minus some. For V, J and clone size, that table is used; D and trimming come from the DNA. The table lists over 150,000 clones, 80% of them singletons.

This clonotype was sampled from a woman in her sixties or seventies who had recovered from COVID-19. What was sequenced was PBMCs or T cells enriched from blood (not recorded which). J is TRBJ2-7 and V is TRBV7-2, with TRBD2 matching over 7 bases. CDR3 region: CASSSRPGARGVSYEQYF. CDR3 nucleotide sequence: TGTGCCAGCAGCTCTAGACCCGGGGCTCGGGGGGTTTCCTACGAGCAGTACTTC.